This T cell receptor (beta chain) is drawn from a study of B cell selection in AIRE deficiency. Study-wide findings and caveats: CDR3s were shorter in shared Treg sequences, reflecting few non-templated nucleotide insertions. Patient Tconv cells held about 30% of Treg sequences shared by healthy donors. Of about 3,900 shared Treg TCRbeta sequences, around 30% were healthy-donor-only and around 8.7% patient-only. With only TCRbeta sequenced, about 40% of shared healthy Treg sequences overlapped Tconv.

Concerning this clone: The antigen is undetermined.

This CDR3 is 14 amino acids long. The germline V gene encodes CDR1 SGHAT and CDR2 FQNNGV. The V and J ends lost 2 bases and 7 bases, in that order; junction bases with no gene match: 6. The assay was immunoSEQ multiplex PCR, and TCRdb's table has in-frame clones only and misses some. The sample holds 25,000 or so clones, around 97% seen once. Conventional CD4 T cells were sorted as CD4+CD127+ cells. The clonotype comes from a human donor with AIRE deficiency. Sequences were obtained from conventional CD4+ T cells sorted from PBMCs. The chain joins TRBV11-2 to TRBJ1-1; 8 nucleotides agree with TRBD1. The CDR3 DNA follows: TGTGCCAGCAGCTTATTTACAGGGGGAGGTGAAGCTTTCTTT. Protein sequence: CASSLFTGGGEAFF.